Presented here are 2 T cell receptor beta chains from one specimen sequenced in a study of identical twins. Each CDR3 protein is one row after TCRdb ran MiXCR on the 5' RACE reads. The sample lists 250,000 to 350,000 distinct CDR3 sequences, roughly 9.8% occurring once. The data also belong to a second study, concerning yellow fever vaccine responses in identical twins.

Sequenced input: CD8+ T cells sorted from blood. Every receptor here comes from a woman younger than 35 in good health.

This clonotype occurred many times. The genes are TRBV6-2 or TRBV6-3 and TRBJ2-3; no clear D gene. The CDR3 length is 14 residues. V dropped 6 bases and J dropped 2 bases, with 12 bases sitting between them. Per germline, CDR1 MNHEY and CDR2 SVGEGT. CDR3: CASSNGPSTDTQYF. DNA for the CDR3: TGTGCCAGCAGCAATGGGCCCTCCACAGATACGCAGTATTTT.

This clonotype was counted between two and nine times. The chain is built from TRBV11-2 and TRBJ2-5; no firm D call. CDR1 is SGHAT, CDR2 FQNNGV, per germline. The CDR3 is made up of 11 amino acids. V lost 3 bases, J lost 13 bases, and 12 bases lay in between. CDR3 nucleotides: TGTGCCAGCAGCTTGGATAACTTTGCGTACTTC. Its translation is CASSLDNFAYF.